This T cell receptor beta chain was sequenced for a study of T cell repertoires in cytomegalovirus infection. Study in general: It can be stated that public TCR beta signatures indicated CMV infection as well as a matching HLA type. Study-level findings and limits: CMV-specific TCR beta clonotypes restricted by HLA-C dominated the ex vivo response.

One entry per CDR3 protein, called by TCRdb with MiXCR from the reads. The table lists more than 650,000 distinct CDR3 sequences, about 40% of them singletons. The V and J ends lost 4 bases and 4 bases, in that order; junction bases with no gene match: 7. This CDR3 is built from 14 residues. Looked up from germline, CDR1 is SQVTM and CDR2 is ANQGSEA. Comment on this clonotype: Its antigen is still unknown.

The chain employs TRBV29-1 and TRBJ1-2; the match to TRBD1 covers 9 bases. The clonotype originates from a human donor in good health (CMV status not recorded). Some clones in this sample may be carry-over from other donors' samples. Sequencing input: PBMCs. The CDR3 nucleotides are TGCAGCGTTGGGCAGGGACAGGGAGGCTATGGCTACACCTTC. Its protein is CSVGQGQGGYGYTF. Full variable domain (remainder filled in from reference TRBV29-1 and TRBJ1-2): SAVISQKPSRDICQRGTSLTIQCQVDSQVTMMFWYRQQPGQSLTLIATANQGSEATYESGFVIDKFPISRPNLTFSTLTVSNMSPEDSSIYLCSVGQGQGGYGYTFGSGTRLTVV.